Shown below are 20 T cell receptor beta chains from a single sample sequenced in a study of T cells in Graves' hyperthyroidism and ophthalmopathy. It was RNA transcripts that yielded the amplified TCR beta CDR3 regions. TCR CDR3 regions were first amplified by RT-PCR with HTBI primers. TCRdb re-called the multiplex PCR reads with MiXCR, one entry per CDR3 protein. Among hundreds of thousands of distinct CDR3 sequences listed, roughly 13% were seen once. Input material: blood. These receptors all stem from a woman aged 18 to 35 with Graves' hyperthyroidism.

This clonotype showed up just a few times. The chain uses TRBV7-2 and TRBJ1-6; 10 bases line up with TRBD1. J lost 9 bases, V lost 3 bases, and 2 bases had no gene match. The germline V gene encodes CDR1 SGHTA and CDR2 FQGNSA. The CDR3 totals 14 residues. The CDR3 spells CASSLTGGTSPLHF. CDR3 nucleotides: TGTGCCAGCAGCTTGACAGGGGGCACTTCACCCCTCCACTTT.

This clonotype was observed at least ten times. V usage is TRBV7-9 and J usage is TRBJ2-7, with D tentatively TRBD2 (5 bases). The germline CDR1 and CDR2 sequences are SEHNR and FQNEAQ (reference sequence). The CDR3 has 14 amino acids. Trimming took 5 bases from V and 1 from J, leaving 12 bases between them. CDR3 coding DNA: TGTGCCAGCAGCCCCCGGGATTGGTCCTACGAGCAGTACTTC. Translated: CASSPRDWSYEQYF.

This clonotype was counted many times. V gene TRBV7-9 combines with J gene TRBJ2-7; TRBD1 might be the D (6 bases). The CDR3 extends over 15 amino acids. CDR1 is SEHNR and CDR2 is FQNEAQ in the germline V gene (reference sequence). V lost 0 bases, J lost 0 bases, and 9 bases lay in between. The CDR3 nucleotides read TGTGCCAGCAGCTTAGCGACAGGCAACTCCTACGAGCAGTACTTC. Residues: CASSLATGNSYEQYF.

This CDR3 is CASRPGLQFEQYF. The CDR3 bases are TGTGCCAGCCGACCAGGGCTCCAATTTGAGCAGTACTTC. The chain uses TRBV2 and TRBJ2-7, with a tentative D call TRBD1 (5 bases). This CDR3 is built from 13 residues. In germline, CDR1 is SNHLY, CDR2 FYNNEI. V was shortened by 8 bases and J by 7 bases, with 18 bases between the two germline ends.

This clonotype came up many times. J is TRBJ2-1 and V is TRBV6-2 or TRBV6-3, with TRBD1 as a possible D gene (5 bases). Deletions cut 7 bases from V and 7 bases from J, with 29 bases between. The CDR3 length is 18 residues. Germline V CDR1 and CDR2: MNHEY, SVGEGT. CDR3 sequence: CASTLTAGSSQNTNEQFF. CDR3 bases: TGTGCCAGCACCCTGACAGCCGGTTCCTCTCAGAATACGAATGAGCAGTTCTTC.

This clonotype was observed many times. The rearrangement links TRBV12-3 or TRBV12-4 to TRBJ1-6; 10 nucleotides line up with TRBD1. Losses at the gene ends were 3 bases for V and 7 bases for J; bases not matched to a gene: 3. This CDR3 is 15 amino acids long. CDR3 residues: CASSFLGQGNSPLHF. DNA of the CDR3: TGTGCCAGCAGTTTTTTGGGACAGGGGAATTCACCCCTCCACTTT.

This clonotype was observed many times. This chain connects TRBV5-1 to TRBJ2-1; 11 nucleotides match TRBD1. J was trimmed by 5 bases and V by 3 bases; bases with no gene match: 10. Germline loops: CDR1 SGHRS, CDR2 YFSETQ. The CDR3 totals 17 residues. The DNA of the CDR3 is TGCGCCAGCAGCTCGCCGCATTGGACAGGGGGCCACAATGAGCAGTTCTTC. This codes for CASSSPHWTGGHNEQFF.

V gene TRBV15 combines with J gene TRBJ2-3; D remains unclear. Trimming took 0 bases from V and 4 from J, leaving 8 bases between them. The germline CDR1 and CDR2 sequences are LNHNV and YYDKDF (reference sequence). The CDR3 totals 14 residues. CDR3 loop: CATSRELPSDTQYF. Written as DNA, the CDR3 is TGTGCCACCAGCAGAGAACTACCCTCAGATACGCAGTATTTT.

This clonotype was found many times. The V gene is TRBV7-9, the J gene TRBJ1-1; 7 bases are a match to TRBD1. The ends lost 4 bases at V and 2 bases at J; junction bases unmatched: 7. The CDR3 loop spans 15 amino acids. Germline V lookup: CDR1 SEHNR, CDR2 FQNEAQ (reference sequence). The CDR3 nucleotides are TGTGCCAGCAGCTCTCCGGGACAGATAAACACTGAAGCTTTCTTT. Its protein product is CASSSPGQINTEAFF.

The gene calls are TRBV7-9 and TRBJ2-2; weak D call: TRBD2 (5 bases). The CDR3 is 18 amino acids. Trimming pared 2 bases from V and 0 bases from J, leaving 16 bases between. Germline values: CDR1 SEHNR, CDR2 FQNEAQ (reference sequence). This CDR3 reads CASSLKGIGLSNTGELFF. DNA of the CDR3: TGTGCCAGCAGCTTAAAGGGAATTGGACTTTCGAACACCGGGGAGCTGTTTTTT.

The sample holds many counts of this clonotype. This rearrangement joins TRBV20-1 to TRBJ2-3; D call uncertain. The V gene lost 2 bases and the J gene lost 1 base, with 7 bases spanning the gap. Germline CDR1 DFQATT, CDR2 SNEGSKA (reference sequence). The CDR3 consists of 13 residues. In DNA, the CDR3 is TGCAGTGCTAGAAGCTGGGGCACAGATACGCAGTATTTT. Amino acid sequence: CSARSWGTDTQYF.

The rearrangement uses TRBV4-1 and TRBJ1-1, with D possibly TRBD1 on 6 matching bases. The germline gives CDR1 MGHRA, CDR2 YSYEKL. The CDR3 has 14 residues. With 3 bases removed from V and 6 bases from J, the gap between germline ends came to 14 bases. This chain's CDR3 is CASSQLGQSSEAFF. The CDR3 DNA follows: TGCGCCAGCAGCCAGCTAGGACAGTCGTCTGAAGCTTTCTTT.

This clonotype showed up many times. This rearrangement joins TRBV20-1 to TRBJ2-7; either TRBD1 or TRBD2 may supply D (5 bases each). V gave up 5 bases and J gave up 0 bases, with 14 bases separating them. The CDR3 runs to 14 residues. In germline, CDR1 is DFQATT, CDR2 SNEGSKA (reference sequence). DNA of the CDR3: TGCAGTGCTTTCTCGGGGCTTAGCTCCTACGAGCAGTACTTC. Its protein product is CSAFSGLSSYEQYF.

This clonotype was seen repeatedly, ten times or more. The J gene is TRBJ1-1, the V gene TRBV5-1, with 11 positions matching TRBD1. Losses at the gene ends were 2 bases for V and 6 bases for J; bases not matched to a gene: 6. The CDR3 spans 15 residues. The germline V gene encodes CDR1 SGHRS and CDR2 YFSETQ. The CDR3 reads CASSFFGQGAPEAFF. The CDR3 nucleotides read TGCGCCAGCAGCTTCTTCGGACAGGGGGCCCCTGAAGCTTTCTTT.

In this sample, this clonotype turned up many times. The CDR3 protein is CASSFKGQGINEQYF. The CDR3 bases are TGTGCCAGCAGCTTTAAGGGACAGGGGATCAACGAGCAGTACTTC. The rearrangement links TRBV13 to TRBJ2-7; 10 nucleotides agree with TRBD1. The CDR3 is 15 residues long. The V gene end was trimmed by 3 bases and the J gene end by 5 bases; junction bases not matched to a gene: 7. Germline CDR1 and CDR2: PRHDT and FYEKMQ (reference sequence).

The table lists this clonotype with a few counts. The gene calls are TRBV6-1 and TRBJ2-3, with 7 bases identical to TRBD2. Germline assignment: CDR1 MNHNS and CDR2 SASEGT. The CDR3 runs 16 residues. With V trimmed by 2 bases and J by 6 bases, 11 bases remained unmatched. The CDR3 coding sequence is TGTGCCAGCAGTGAACGACTAGCAGGTATATTTGATACGCAGTATTTT. Its protein is CASSERLAGIFDTQYF.

This clonotype was found many times. The chain carries TRBV6-5 and TRBJ1-3; the D is unclear. From germline, CDR1 is MNHEY and CDR2 SVGAGI. The CDR3 has 14 residues. The V end was cut by 2 bases, the J end by 2 bases, with 7 bases between. The CDR3 protein is CASSYDPAGNTIYF. The CDR3 bases are TGTGCCAGCAGTTACGACCCAGCTGGAAACACCATATATTTT.

The rearrangement links TRBV20-1 to TRBJ2-3, with 13 bases matching TRBD2. The CDR3 has 14 amino acids. The germline V gene has CDR1 DFQATT and CDR2 SNEGSKA (reference sequence). V was clipped by 6 bases and J by 7 bases; unmatched bases: 7. CDR3 region: CSANGLAGDYTQYF. The CDR3 nucleotides read TGCAGTGCAAACGGACTAGCGGGAGACTATACGCAGTATTTT.

V is TRBV20-1 and J is TRBJ2-5, with TRBD2 matching 8 bases. J lost 4 bases, V lost 6 bases, and 4 bases had no gene match. The CDR3 runs 12 residues. Germline lookup yields CDR1 DFQATT and CDR2 SNEGSKA (reference sequence). CDR3 region: CSAAGTRETQYF. In DNA form, the CDR3 reads TGCAGTGCGGCCGGGACTAGAGAGACCCAGTACTTC.

This clonotype was seen at least ten times. The J gene is TRBJ1-4, the V gene TRBV11-2; D uncertain. Per the germline V gene, CDR1 is SGHAT and CDR2 is FQNNGV. V lost 5 bases and J 5 bases, leaving 6 bases between the germline ends. The CDR3 runs 12 residues. For the CDR3, the DNA is TGTGCCAGCAGCGGTGAGAATGAAAAACTGTTTTTT. This gives the protein CASSGENEKLFF.